This T cell receptor (beta chain) emerged from a study of blood T cell repertoires in COVID-19. Study in general: Spain, Italy and the United States supplied samples that represented acute and convalescent COVID-19.

Cohort 3 recovered donors had two negative PCRs, clearance, or symptom resolution. Per the original data handling: Scientists estimated how many nucleated cells there were by amplifying reference gene primers. Only in-frame clones appear in the TCRdb table, and some are missing; sequencing was by immunoSEQ multiplex PCR. The V and J calls and clone size are taken from that table; D and trimming were inferred from the DNA. The sample shows about 190,000 clones, 86% of them seen only once. This clone occurred a few times. This clonotype was sampled from a woman aged 30 to 39 who had recovered from COVID-19. The specimen sequenced was PBMCs or T cells enriched from blood (not recorded which).

In DNA, the CDR3 is TGTGCCATCAGGGGGACTAGCGGGAACAATGAGCAGTTCTTC. Protein product: CAIRGTSGNNEQFF. The chain is built from TRBV10-3 and TRBJ2-1; TRBD2 agrees at 13 bases. Germline V lookup: CDR1 ENHRY, CDR2 SYGVKD. Unmatched junction bases numbered 1, after V lost 6 bases and J lost 5 bases. CDR3 length: 14 residues.